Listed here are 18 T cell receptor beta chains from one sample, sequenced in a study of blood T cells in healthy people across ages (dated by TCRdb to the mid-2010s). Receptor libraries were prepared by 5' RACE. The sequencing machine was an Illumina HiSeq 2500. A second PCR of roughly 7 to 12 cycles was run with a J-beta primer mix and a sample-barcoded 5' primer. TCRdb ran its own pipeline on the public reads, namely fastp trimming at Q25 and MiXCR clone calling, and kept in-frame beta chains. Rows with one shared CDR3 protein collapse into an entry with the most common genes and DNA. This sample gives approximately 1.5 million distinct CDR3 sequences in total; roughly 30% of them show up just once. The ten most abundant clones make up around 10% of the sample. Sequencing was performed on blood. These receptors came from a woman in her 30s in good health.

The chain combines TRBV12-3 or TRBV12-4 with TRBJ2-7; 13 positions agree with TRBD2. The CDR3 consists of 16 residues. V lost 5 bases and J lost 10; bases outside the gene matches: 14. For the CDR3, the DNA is TGTGCCAGCAGTCCGACTAGCGGGGGGCCTTCTTTAACCCAGTACTTC. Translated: CASSPTSGGPSLTQYF.

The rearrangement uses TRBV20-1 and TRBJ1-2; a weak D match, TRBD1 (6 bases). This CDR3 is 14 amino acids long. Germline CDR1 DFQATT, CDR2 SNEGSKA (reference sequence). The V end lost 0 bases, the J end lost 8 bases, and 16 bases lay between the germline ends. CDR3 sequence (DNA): TGCAGTGCTAGAGACCCTACAGGGAGTGGCGGCTACACCTTC. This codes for CSARDPTGSGGYTF.

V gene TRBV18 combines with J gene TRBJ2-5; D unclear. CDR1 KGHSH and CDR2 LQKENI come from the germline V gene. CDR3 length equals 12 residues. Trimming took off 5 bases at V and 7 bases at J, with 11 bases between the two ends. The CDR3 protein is CASSTELPTQYF. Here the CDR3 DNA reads TGTGCCAGCTCAACAGAACTACCGACCCAGTACTTC.

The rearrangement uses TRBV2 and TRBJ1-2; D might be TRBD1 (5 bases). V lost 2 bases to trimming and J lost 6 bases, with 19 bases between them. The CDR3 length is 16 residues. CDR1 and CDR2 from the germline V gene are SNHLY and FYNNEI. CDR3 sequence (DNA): TGTGCCAGCAGTGAATCCTCGGTCGACAGCTGTAATGGCTACACCTTC. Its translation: CASSESSVDSCNGYTF.

The DNA of the CDR3 is TGTGCCAGCAGCCCTCAGGGGGCGATTACCAGCTCCTACAATGAGCAGTTCTTC. Residues: CASSPQGAITSSYNEQFF. The J gene is TRBJ2-1, the V gene TRBV3-1, with TRBD1 matching over 8 bases. J was trimmed by 0 bases and V by 4 bases; bases with no gene match: 11. Germline values: CDR1 LGHDT, CDR2 YNNKEL (reference sequence). The CDR3 has 18 amino acids.

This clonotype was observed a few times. CDR3 DNA sequence: TGTGCCAGCAGCTTGATGGGCGGGAAAGGGGTTCGGGAGCAGTACTTC. It codes for CASSLMGGKGVREQYF. V usage is TRBV7-3 and J usage is TRBJ2-7; TRBD2 might be the D (6 bases). The CDR3 contains 16 residues. Germline CDR1 reads SGHTA; CDR2 reads FQGTGA. Trimming left V 3 bases short and J 7 bases short, with 22 bases between. Variable domain in full (rest from reference TRBV7-3 and TRBJ2-7): GAGVSQTPSNKVTEKGKYVELRCDPISGHTALYWYRQSLGQGPEFLIYFQGTGAADDSGLPNDRFFAVRPEGSVSTLKIQRTERGDSAVYLCASSLMGGKGVREQYFGPGTRLTVT.

The CDR3 nucleotides read TGTGCCAGCTCTACTTTCCCTAGCGGGGGTGGAGAGACCCAGTACTTC. This codes for CASSTFPSGGGETQYF. This chain links TRBV6-5 with TRBJ2-5; 10 bases are shared with TRBD2. The CDR3 is 16 residues long. Germline CDR1 is MNHEY and CDR2 is SVGAGI. Trimming removed 8 bases from V and 4 bases from J; junction bases left unmatched: 13.

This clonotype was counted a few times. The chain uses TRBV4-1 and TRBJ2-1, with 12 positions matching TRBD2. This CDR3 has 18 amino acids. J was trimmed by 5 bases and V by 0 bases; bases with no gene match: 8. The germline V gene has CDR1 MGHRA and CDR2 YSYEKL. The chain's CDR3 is CASSQDGGTSGRNNEQFF. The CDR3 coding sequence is TGCGCCAGCAGCCAAGACGGCGGCACTAGCGGGAGGAACAATGAGCAGTTCTTC.

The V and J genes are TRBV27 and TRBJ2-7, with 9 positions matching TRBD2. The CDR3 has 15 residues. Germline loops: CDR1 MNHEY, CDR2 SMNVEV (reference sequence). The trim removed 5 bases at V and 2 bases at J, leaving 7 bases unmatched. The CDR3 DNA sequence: TGTGCCAGCAGTCTCCTGACTAGCGGACCCTACGAGCAGTACTTC. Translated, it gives CASSLLTSGPYEQYF.

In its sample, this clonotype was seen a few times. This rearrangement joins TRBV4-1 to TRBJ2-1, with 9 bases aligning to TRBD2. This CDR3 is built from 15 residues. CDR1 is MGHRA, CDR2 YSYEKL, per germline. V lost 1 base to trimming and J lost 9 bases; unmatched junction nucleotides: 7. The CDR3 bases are TGCGCCAGCAGCCAAGCGGTTAGCGGGGGCGGTGAGCAGTTCTTC. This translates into CASSQAVSGGGEQFF.

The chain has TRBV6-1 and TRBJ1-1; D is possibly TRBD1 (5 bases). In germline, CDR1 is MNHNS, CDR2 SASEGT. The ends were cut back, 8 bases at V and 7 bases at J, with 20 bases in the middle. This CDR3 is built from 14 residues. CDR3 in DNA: TGTGCCAGCGTCGGGGGGATTACTAGGGGTGAAGCTTTCTTT. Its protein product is CASVGGITRGEAFF.

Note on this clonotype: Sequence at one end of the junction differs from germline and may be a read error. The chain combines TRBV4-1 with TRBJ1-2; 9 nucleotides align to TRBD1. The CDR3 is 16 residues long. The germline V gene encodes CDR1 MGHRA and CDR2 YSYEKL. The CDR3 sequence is CASNQDWDRANYGYTF. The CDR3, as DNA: TGCGCCAGCAACCAAGATTGGGACAGGGCGAACTATGGCTACACCTTC.

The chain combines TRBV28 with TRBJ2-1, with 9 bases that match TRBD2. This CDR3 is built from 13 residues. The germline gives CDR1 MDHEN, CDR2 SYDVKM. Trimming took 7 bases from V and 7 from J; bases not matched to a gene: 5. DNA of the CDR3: TGTGCCAGCACCAGGACTAGCGTAAATGAGCAGTTCTTC. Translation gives CASTRTSVNEQFF.

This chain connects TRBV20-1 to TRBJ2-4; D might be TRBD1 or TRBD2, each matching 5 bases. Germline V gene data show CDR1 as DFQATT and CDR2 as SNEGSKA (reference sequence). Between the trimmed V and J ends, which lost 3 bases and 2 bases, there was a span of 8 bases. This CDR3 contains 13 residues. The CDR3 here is CSASEGPKNIQYF. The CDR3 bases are TGCAGTGCTAGTGAGGGACCCAAAAACATTCAGTACTTC.

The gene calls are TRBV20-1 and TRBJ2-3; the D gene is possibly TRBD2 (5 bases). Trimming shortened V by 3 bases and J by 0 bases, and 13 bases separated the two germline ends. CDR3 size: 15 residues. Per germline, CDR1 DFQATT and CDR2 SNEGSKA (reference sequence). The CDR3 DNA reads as TGCAGTGCTAGTTTACGGGGATATAGCACAGATACGCAGTATTTT. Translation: CSASLRGYSTDTQYF.

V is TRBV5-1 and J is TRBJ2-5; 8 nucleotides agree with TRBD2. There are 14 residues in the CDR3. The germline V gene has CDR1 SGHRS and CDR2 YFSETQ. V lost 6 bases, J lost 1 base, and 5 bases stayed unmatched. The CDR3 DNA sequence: TGCGCCAGCACCATAGCGGGACTCCAAGAGACCCAGTACTTC. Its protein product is CASTIAGLQETQYF.

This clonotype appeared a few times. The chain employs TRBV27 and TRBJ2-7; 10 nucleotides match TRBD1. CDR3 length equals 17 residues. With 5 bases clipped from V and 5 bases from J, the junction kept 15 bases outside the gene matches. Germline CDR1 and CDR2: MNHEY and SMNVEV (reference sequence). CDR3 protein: CASSRDRGLVGSHEQYF. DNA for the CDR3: TGTGCCAGCAGTCGCGACAGGGGGCTAGTAGGGTCCCACGAGCAGTACTTC.

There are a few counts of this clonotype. The CDR3 spells CASSLAMGGGYTF. CDR3 nucleotide sequence: TGTGCCAGCAGCTTAGCTATGGGGGGTGGCTACACCTTC. J is TRBJ1-2 and V is TRBV7-2, with D possibly matching TRBD1 (5 bases). Between the trimmed V and J ends, which lost 0 bases and 7 bases, there was a span of 9 bases. The germline CDR1 and CDR2 sequences are SGHTA and FQGNSA. The CDR3 loop spans 13 amino acids.